The 28 T cell receptor beta chains listed next were all sequenced from one sample in a study of tumor-infiltrating lymphocytes in primary liver carcinoma. Unsorted whole blood yielded blood RNA, and germline DNA was extracted as well. TCR beta cDNA was prepared out of roughly 0.45 ug total RNA by means of a constant-region primer. Generation of the TCR beta libraries relied on three nested multiplex PCR rounds using slightly modified ARM-PCR. Rounds one and two of PCR, each of 10 to 11 cycles, were primed with TRBV1-TRBV30 forward primers and a C-beta reverse primer. Using its own MiXCR run on the multiplex PCR reads, TCRdb lists one record per CDR3 protein. In the table there are some 320,000 distinct CDR3 sequences, roughly two thirds of which are singletons. Sample: peripheral blood. Source of these receptors: a man aged 40-55 years with primary liver carcinoma and hepatitis B virus infection.

This clonotype showed up just once. Possible read error: a much larger clone is one base away. The chain couples TRBV4-1 to TRBJ2-7; D gene uncertain. Germline CDR1 and CDR2: MGHRA and YSYEKL. CDR3 length: 16 amino acids. V lost 3 bases and J lost 1, with 16 bases in between. CDR3 loop: CASSQGLVARSYEQYF. For the CDR3, the DNA is TGCGCCAGCAGCCAGGGTCTAGTTGCCAGGTCCTACGAGCAGTACTTC.

V and J are TRBV6-5 and TRBJ2-3; no clear D gene. The V gene's germline CDR1 is MNHEY and CDR2 SVGAGI. The CDR3 is 15 amino acids. The ends were cut back, 0 bases at V and 4 bases at J, with 11 bases in the middle. The CDR3 DNA is TGTGCCAGCAGTTACTCCAGAGGACGTGCAGATACGCAGTATTTT. Protein product: CASSYSRGRADTQYF.

As regards this clonotype: This may be a read error, as it is one base from a much larger clone. Here the CDR3 DNA reads TGTGCCAACAGTTACGGAGGACGGAACAATGAGCAGTTCTTC. This sequence encodes CANSYGGRNNEQFF. The V gene is TRBV6-2 or TRBV6-3, the J gene TRBJ2-1; D may be TRBD2 (5 bases). From germline, CDR1 is MNHEY and CDR2 SVGEGT. The CDR3 is made up of 14 amino acids.

About this clonotype: A junction end diverges from the germline sequence, so it may reflect a read error. This rearrangement joins TRBV11-2 to TRBJ1-1; D is possibly TRBD1 (5 bases). The germline V gene encodes CDR1 SGHAT and CDR2 FQNNGV. The CDR3 length is 14 residues. CDR3 sequence reads: CTSTPGGKTSEAFF. CDR3 in DNA: TGTACCAGCACCCCTGGGGGGAAAACATCTGAAGCTTTCTTT. Together with reference TRBV11-2 and TRBJ1-1, the CDR3 gives the full variable domain: EAGVAQSPRYKIIEKRQSVAFWCNPISGHATLYWYQQILGQGPKLLIQFQNNGVVDDSQLPKDRFSAERLKGVDSTLKIQPAKLEDSAVYLCTSTPGGKTSEAFFGQGTRLTVV.

Here the CDR3 DNA reads TGTGCCAGCAGTCTCTTCCTAGGGGACAATGAGCAGTTCTTC. Translating it yields CASSLFLGDNEQFF. The rearrangement uses TRBV11-3 and TRBJ2-1; D may be TRBD1 (5 bases). Germline CDR1 is SGHNT and CDR2 is YENEEA. V lost 6 bases and J lost 5, with 14 bases in between. The CDR3 extends over 14 amino acids.

Turning to this clonotype: The junction and the germline gene differ at one end; a read error may be behind it. This chain links TRBV10-1 with TRBJ2-3; 8 bases are a match to TRBD1. The CDR3 is 16 residues long. Germline CDR1 and CDR2: WNHNN and SYGVQD (reference sequence). The CDR3 region is CASREGRQGFADAQYF. CDR3 DNA sequence: TGCGCCAGCAGGGAAGGTCGACAGGGGTTCGCAGATGCGCAGTATTTT.

Concerning this clonotype itself: A much larger clone is a single base away; this may be a read error. The V call is TRBV4-3, the J call TRBJ2-3, with D perhaps being TRBD1 or TRBD2 (5 bases each). Trimming left V 0 bases short and J 6 bases short, with 19 bases between. The CDR3 sequence is 17 residues long. Looked up from germline, CDR1 is LGHNA and CDR2 is YSLEER. CDR3: CASSQDGGGGVADTQYF. CDR3 in DNA: TGCGCCAGCAGCCAAGATGGCGGTGGGGGAGTCGCTGATACGCAGTATTTT.

This clonotype was recorded many times. This chain joins TRBV4-2 and TRBJ1-4, with D unclear. The length of the CDR3 is 16 residues. Germline V CDR1 and CDR2: LGHNA, YNFKEQ. V dropped 0 bases and J dropped 4 bases, with 12 bases sitting between them. The CDR3 coding sequence is TGTGCCAGCAGCCAAGATTCGGCAGGTTTTAATGAAAAACTGTTTTTT. Amino acid sequence: CASSQDSAGFNEKLFF.

The gene calls are TRBV14 and TRBJ2-6, with a tentative D call TRBD1 (5 bases). V was clipped by 1 base and J by 2 bases, with 9 bases between them. Germline V gene data show CDR1 as SGHDN and CDR2 as FVKESK. This CDR3 has 16 amino acids. The CDR3 spells CASSQVQGTGANVLTF. The CDR3 region has the DNA TGTGCCAGCAGCCAAGTCCAGGGTACTGGGGCCAACGTCCTGACTTTC.

Many counts were recorded for this clonotype. This chain connects TRBV6-2 or TRBV6-3 to TRBJ2-7; D unclear. The V and J ends lost 6 bases and 2 bases respectively, with 11 bases between them. The CDR3 sequence is 13 residues long. Per the germline V gene, CDR1 is MNHEY and CDR2 is SVGEGT. CDR3 coding DNA: TGTGCCAGCAGCTCCAGCCTTACCTACGAGCAGTACTTC. It codes for CASSSSLTYEQYF.

Of note for this clonotype: A much larger clonotype is one base distant, so this may be a read error. This sequence joins TRBV6-2 or TRBV6-3 and TRBJ2-2; TRBD1 matches 10 bases. The CDR3 loop spans 16 amino acids. Trimming cost V 8 bases and J 5 bases; bases outside gene matches: 11. From germline, CDR1 is MNHEY and CDR2 SVGEGT. The CDR3: CASGPSGTGETGELFF. The CDR3 coding sequence is TGTGCCAGCGGACCGTCCGGGACAGGGGAAACCGGGGAGCTGTTTTTT.

Remarks on this clonotype: Sequence at one end of the junction differs from germline and may be a read error. J is TRBJ2-1 and V is TRBV4-2, with D perhaps matching TRBD2 (6 bases). The length of the CDR3 is 15 residues. Germline CDR1 reads LGHNA; CDR2 reads YNFKEQ. CDR3 protein: CASSPGSGPEGEQLF. CDR3 DNA: TGTGCCAGCAGCCCAGGTAGCGGCCCAGAGGGTGAGCAGCTCTTC.

This clonotype was recorded a few times. The chain is built from TRBV7-9 and TRBJ1-1; no firm D call. V was clipped by 5 bases and J by 0 bases, with 13 bases between them. Germline V gene sequence: CDR1 SEHNR, CDR2 FQNEAQ (reference sequence). This CDR3 region has 15 residues. The CDR3 sequence is CASSPLSALNTEAFF. The CDR3 nucleotides are TGTGCCAGCAGCCCCCTCTCCGCATTGAACACTGAAGCTTTCTTT.

For this clonotype: A read error is possible here, since a much larger clone lies one base away. The rearrangement links TRBV24-1 to TRBJ1-1; 7 bases fit TRBD1. Germline assignment: CDR1 KGHDR and CDR2 SFDVKD. CDR3 length equals 12 residues. The CDR3 reads CSTSGDSNEAFF. The CDR3, as DNA: TGTTCCACCAGTGGGGACAGTAATGAAGCTTTCTTT.

On this clonotype: This may be a read error, as it is one base from a much larger clone. The V gene is TRBV4-2, the J gene TRBJ1-6; no clear D. CDR3 length: 16 amino acids. V shed 4 bases and J shed 9 bases, with 19 bases lying between them. Germline V gives CDR1 LGHNA, CDR2 YNFKEQ. The CDR3 region is CASSLDFRQSGSPLHF. The CDR3 nucleotides are TGTGCCAGCAGCCTAGATTTCCGGCAGAGCGGTTCACCCCTCCACTTT.

This chain joins TRBV11-3 and TRBJ2-2, with D possibly matching TRBD2 (5 bases). The CDR3 runs to 13 residues. Between the trimmed V and J ends, which lost 8 bases and 3 bases, there was a span of 10 bases. Germline CDR1 and CDR2: SGHNT and YENEEA. The CDR3 loop reads CASGLGYTGELFF. As DNA, the CDR3 is TGTGCCAGCGGACTCGGGTACACCGGGGAGCTGTTTTTT.

A remark on this clonotype: The junction departs from germline at one end; a sequencing error may be responsible. V gene TRBV28 combines with J gene TRBJ2-7; D is ambiguous. The CDR3 totals 16 residues. Germline CDR1 is MDHEN and CDR2 is SYDVKM. The CDR3 region has the DNA TGTGACAGCAGTCCACGCCAAGTTGGCAGTTCCTACGAGCAGTACTTC. It codes for CDSSPRQVGSSYEQYF.

This chain joins TRBV7-2 and TRBJ1-3; 8 bases agree with TRBD1. There are 14 residues in the CDR3. J lost 4 bases, V lost 5 bases, and 4 bases had no gene match. Germline V gene lookup returns CDR1 SGHTA and CDR2 FQGNSA. The CDR3 DNA reads TGTGCCAGCAGCGCAGGGGGCATGGGAAACACCATATATTTT. The encoded protein is CASSAGGMGNTIYF.

The V gene is TRBV5-1, the J gene TRBJ1-6; D remains unclear. CDR1 SGHRS and CDR2 YFSETQ come from the germline V gene. The V gene lost 4 bases and the J gene lost 6 bases, with 8 bases spanning the gap. The length of the CDR3 is 13 residues. The CDR3 protein is CASSLGPNSPLHF. CDR3 nucleotide sequence: TGCGCCAGCAGCCTAGGGCCTAATTCACCCCTCCACTTT.

Concerning this clonotype itself: This sequence may be a read error, since a much larger clone differs from it by one base. This rearrangement joins TRBV6-2 or TRBV6-3 to TRBJ1-5; D is undetermined. This CDR3 has 14 residues. Trimming cost V 0 bases and J 5 bases, with 8 bases left between them. Germline lookup yields CDR1 MNHEY and CDR2 SVGEGT. The CDR3, as DNA: TGTGCCAGCAGTTACTCTATGTTGGATCAGCCCCAGCATTTT. Protein: CASSYSMLDQPQHF.

Remarks on this clonotype: Since the CDR3 does not end with the conserved phenylalanine or tryptophan, this likely comes from a read error. V and J are TRBV5-4 and TRBJ2-2, with 10 bases aligning to TRBD2. This CDR3 has 16 residues. V lost 4 bases, J lost 5 bases, and 8 bases stayed unmatched. CDR1 is SGHNT, CDR2 YYREEE, per germline (reference sequence). The CDR3: CASSPGLAQKTGELFI. In nucleotides, the CDR3 is TGTGCCAGCAGCCCGGGACTAGCGCAAAAAACCGGGGAGCTGTTTATT.

V gene TRBV6-6 combines with J gene TRBJ1-6; D is undetermined. CDR1 MNHNY and CDR2 SVGAGI come from the germline V gene (reference sequence). The CDR3 loop spans 13 amino acids. Trimming left V 8 bases short and J 7 bases short, with 12 bases between. The CDR3 sequence: CASERTENSPLHF. The CDR3 DNA is TGTGCCAGCGAAAGGACCGAGAATTCACCCCTCCACTTT.

The rearrangement joins TRBV25-1 to TRBJ1-2; D is uncertain. The CDR3 consists of 11 residues. V was pared by 2 bases and J by 8 bases, with 6 bases between. The V gene's germline CDR1 is MGHDK and CDR2 SYGVNS. The CDR3 is CASSEGSGYTF. The CDR3 coding sequence is TGTGCCAGCAGTGAAGGGTCCGGCTACACCTTC.

This clonotype was recorded only once. A much bigger clone sits one base away, suggesting this may be a read error. This chain links TRBV12-3 or TRBV12-4 with TRBJ2-5; D is possibly TRBD2 (5 bases). V lost 2 bases to trimming and J lost 7 bases, with 8 bases between them. This CDR3 has 12 amino acids. CDR3 amino acids: CASSLQAGTQYF. DNA for the CDR3: TGTGCCAGCAGTTTACAGGCGGGGACCCAGTACTTC.

The chain joins TRBV4-1 to TRBJ2-7; either TRBD1 or TRBD2 may fit D (6 bases each). V was pared by 1 base and J by 10 bases, with 20 bases between. The CDR3 extends over 15 amino acids. CDR1 MGHRA and CDR2 YSYEKL come from the germline V gene. The CDR3 nucleotides are TGCGCCAGCAGCCAAGTCCCCGGGACAAGGCGGGAACAGTACTTC. Encoded protein: CASSQVPGTRREQYF.

The chain has TRBV4-1 and TRBJ2-1; TRBD2 aligns across 8 bases. The CDR3 contains 15 residues. Trimming cost V 11 bases and J 9 bases; bases outside gene matches: 18. Germline V gene lookup returns CDR1 MGHRA and CDR2 YSYEKL. CDR3 coding DNA: TGCGCCTGCAACCAAGACCTTCGGGGGGGCAGTGAGCAGTTCTTC. Translating gives CACNQDLRGGSEQFF.

A note on this clonotype: This may arise from a read error, as a much more abundant clone is one base away. The chain uses TRBV6-5 and TRBJ1-3, with a tentative D call TRBD1 (6 bases). CDR1 and CDR2 (germline): MNHEY, SVGAGI. This CDR3 is 14 amino acids long. This CDR3 reads CAGSQTGRRPTIYF. CDR3 coding DNA: TGTGCCGGCAGTCAAACAGGGAGGAGGCCCACCATATATTTT.

Regarding this clonotype: One end of the junction is discordant with germline, which a read error may explain. This chain joins TRBV11-2 and TRBJ1-1, with 7 nucleotides matching TRBD1. CDR3 length equals 12 residues. The germline gives CDR1 SGHAT, CDR2 FQNNGV. Here the CDR3 reads CASSWEGGEVFF. CDR3 sequence (DNA): TGTGCCAGCAGCTGGGAAGGGGGCGAAGTTTTCTTC.